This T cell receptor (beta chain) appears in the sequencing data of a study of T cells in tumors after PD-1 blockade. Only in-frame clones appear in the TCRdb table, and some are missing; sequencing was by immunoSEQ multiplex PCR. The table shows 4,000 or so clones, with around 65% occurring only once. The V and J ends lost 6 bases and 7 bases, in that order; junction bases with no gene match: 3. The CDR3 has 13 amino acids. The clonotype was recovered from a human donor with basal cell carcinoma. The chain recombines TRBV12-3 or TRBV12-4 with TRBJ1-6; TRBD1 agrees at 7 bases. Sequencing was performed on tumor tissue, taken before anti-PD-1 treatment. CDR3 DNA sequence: TGTGCCAGCAGAGGGGGCTCCAATTCACCCCTCCACTTT. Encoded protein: CASRGGSNSPLHF.